The 24 T cell receptor beta chains in this list originate from one sample, sequenced in a study of cytomegalovirus exposure and HLA in healthy donors. With 60 Vbeta and 13 Jbeta primers, the PCR was carried out. The protocol was immunoSEQ multiplex PCR, while the TCRdb copy is restricted to in-frame clones and leaves out a portion. Counted here are approximately 110,000 clones, 77% occurring once; the ten biggest clones make up around 13%. Specimen: PBMCs. These receptors were taken from a woman in her 40s in good health and CMV-seropositive.

V usage is TRBV28 and J usage is TRBJ2-7; 8 nucleotides match TRBD1. This CDR3 spans 15 amino acids. Trimming at V came to 5 bases and at J to 9 bases, leaving 15 bases not matched to a gene. In germline, CDR1 is MDHEN, CDR2 SYDVKM. CDR3 DNA: TGTGCCAGCAGTCCACCGTCACCGCAGGGGGCCGGGCAGTACTTC. Its translation is CASSPPSPQGAGQYF.

The J gene is TRBJ2-1, the V gene TRBV2, with D maybe TRBD1 (6 bases). From germline, CDR1 is SNHLY and CDR2 FYNNEI. Deletions cut 3 bases from V and 4 bases from J, with 7 bases between. CDR3 length equals 13 residues. CDR3 coding DNA: TGTGCCAGCAGTGAGGACAGATACAATGAGCAGTTCTTC. This gives the protein CASSEDRYNEQFF.

The chain carries TRBV5-4 and TRBJ1-1, with D possibly being TRBD1 (5 bases). V lost 4 bases and J 2 bases, leaving 12 bases between the germline ends. Germline V lookup: CDR1 SGHNT, CDR2 YYREEE (reference sequence). The CDR3 is made up of 14 amino acids. The CDR3 spells CASSPQTANTEAFF. CDR3 sequence (DNA): TGTGCCAGCAGCCCTCAGACAGCTAACACTGAAGCTTTCTTT.

The chain carries TRBV5-1 and TRBJ2-7; 8 bases match TRBD1. The V segment lost 5 bases and the J segment 6 bases; nucleotides outside the gene matches: 10. This CDR3 spans 14 amino acids. Germline lookup yields CDR1 SGHRS and CDR2 YFSETQ. The CDR3 protein is CASREDAGGGEQYF. The CDR3 DNA sequence: TGCGCCAGCAGGGAAGATGCAGGGGGCGGCGAGCAGTACTTC.

V usage is TRBV7-3 and J usage is TRBJ2-5, with TRBD2 matching over 7 bases. Losses at the gene ends were 2 bases for V and 5 bases for J; bases not matched to a gene: 2. CDR3 length: 13 amino acids. CDR1 and CDR2 (germline): SGHTA, FQGTGA. The CDR3 here is CASSLGSGETQYF. The CDR3 bases are TGTGCCAGCAGCTTAGGTAGCGGGGAGACCCAGTACTTC.

V usage is TRBV30 and J usage is TRBJ1-1; D is uncertain. The V gene lost 4 bases and the J gene lost 7 bases, with 13 bases spanning the gap. CDR1 is GTSNPN and CDR2 is SVGIG in the germline V gene (reference sequence). CDR3 size: 12 residues. The CDR3 DNA sequence: TGTGCCTGGAATGACTCAGAAGGTGAAGCTTTCTTT. Its protein is CAWNDSEGEAFF.

This chain links TRBV28 with TRBJ1-5; 7 bases fit TRBD1. In germline, CDR1 is MDHEN, CDR2 SYDVKM. CDR3 length: 15 residues. Losses at the gene ends were 4 bases for V and 7 bases for J; bases not matched to a gene: 10. The CDR3 region has the DNA TGTGCCAGCAGTTCCTCACAGGGGAGGAGGCAGCCCCAGCATTTT. This codes for CASSSSQGRRQPQHF.

The rearrangement links TRBV28 to TRBJ2-5; 7 bases align to TRBD1. Germline CDR1 is MDHEN and CDR2 is SYDVKM. Unmatched junction bases numbered 2, after V lost 5 bases and J lost 2 bases. This CDR3 is 13 amino acids long. The CDR3 region has the DNA TGTGCCAGCAGTGGGACAGCTCAAGAGACCCAGTACTTC. Its translation: CASSGTAQETQYF.

This clone was seen once. The gene calls are TRBV4-1 and TRBJ1-5; perhaps TRBD1 as D (6 bases). The CDR3 has 14 residues. CDR1 is MGHRA and CDR2 is YSYEKL in the germline V gene. V lost 3 bases to trimming and J lost 6 bases, with 12 bases between them. The CDR3 nucleotides read TGCGCCAGCAGCCACCTCGCACAGGGTCAGCCCCAGCATTTT. It specifies CASSHLAQGQPQHF.

V is TRBV5-5 and J is TRBJ1-1, with a tentative D call TRBD1 (6 bases). The CDR3 loop spans 13 amino acids. CDR1 and CDR2 (germline): SGHKS, YYEKEE (reference sequence). The ends were cut back, 1 base at V and 3 bases at J, with 7 bases in the middle. The CDR3 loop reads CASSLQGYTEAFF. Written as DNA, the CDR3 is TGTGCCAGCAGCTTGCAGGGGTACACTGAAGCTTTCTTT.

This chain connects TRBV4-1 to TRBJ2-1; 7 positions match TRBD2. The CDR3 sequence is 14 residues long. From germline, CDR1 is MGHRA and CDR2 YSYEKL. Germline trimming cut 11 bases from V and 9 bases from J; bases unmatched to any gene: 16. CDR3 loop: CASTPAGVWVEQFF. The CDR3 DNA sequence: TGCGCCTCTACCCCGGCGGGAGTGTGGGTTGAGCAGTTCTTC.

This clone was observed a single time. The chain has TRBV27 and TRBJ2-7; possible D gene TRBD2, 6 bases. The CDR3 contains 16 residues. The germline V gene has CDR1 MNHEY and CDR2 SMNVEV (reference sequence). The V end lost 2 bases, the J end lost 0 bases, and 14 bases lay between the germline ends. CDR3 DNA: TGTGCCAGCAGTTTAGGGTTTTCCGGGAGCTCCTACGAGCAGTACTTC. Translating it yields CASSLGFSGSSYEQYF.

V and J are TRBV14 and TRBJ2-2; D gene uncertain. Looked up from germline, CDR1 is SGHDN and CDR2 is FVKESK. The CDR3 sequence is 13 residues long. V was cut by 3 bases and J by 7 bases, with 9 bases left in between. CDR3 loop: CASSQQSYGELFF. The CDR3 coding sequence is TGTGCCAGCAGCCAGCAGTCGTACGGGGAGCTGTTTTTT.

This sequence joins TRBV19 and TRBJ1-1; TRBD1 is a possible D gene (5 bases). Germline V gene data show CDR1 as LNHDA and CDR2 as SQIVND (reference sequence). This CDR3 has 14 amino acids. V lost 3 bases and J lost 4, with 12 bases in between. DNA of the CDR3: TGTGCCAGTAGTATCAATCAGGGAAGCACTGAAGCTTTCTTT. Encoded protein: CASSINQGSTEAFF.

V usage is TRBV6-4 and J usage is TRBJ2-1; 14 bases line up with TRBD2. The CDR3 runs to 16 residues. Looked up from germline, CDR1 is MRHNA and CDR2 is SNTAGT. Unmatched junction bases numbered 5, after V lost 4 bases and J lost 6 bases. The CDR3: CASSGEGLAGVNEQFF. The CDR3 DNA reads as TGTGCCAGCAGTGGGGAGGGACTAGCGGGAGTCAATGAGCAGTTCTTC.

The CDR3 sequence is CASSDSGRAGSYNEQFF. In nucleotides, the CDR3 is TGTGCCAGCAGTGATAGCGGGAGGGCCGGATCCTACAATGAGCAGTTCTTC. V usage is TRBV27 and J usage is TRBJ2-1, with 11 bases fitting TRBD2. From germline, CDR1 is MNHEY and CDR2 SMNVEV (reference sequence). J was trimmed by 1 base and V by 5 bases; bases with no gene match: 7. The CDR3 contains 17 residues.

This chain joins TRBV5-4 and TRBJ1-2; perhaps TRBD1 as D (5 bases). V lost 4 bases and J 2 bases, leaving 12 bases between the germline ends. Germline V CDR1 and CDR2: SGHNT, YYREEE (reference sequence). CDR3 length equals 14 residues. The CDR3: CASSPGTLNYGYTF. DNA of the CDR3: TGTGCCAGCAGCCCCGGGACTCTCAACTATGGCTACACCTTC.

The genes are TRBV7-5 and TRBJ2-1; the listed D gene, TRBD2, was not tested against the DNA. TRBV7-5 is an annotated pseudogene. This CDR3 has 20 residues. Here the CDR3 reads CVRSFRDTGPGTSRYNEQFF. The CDR3 bases are TGTGTCAGAAGCTTCCGGGACACGGGTCCCGGGACTAGCAGATACAATGAGCAGTTCTTC.

This rearrangement joins TRBV27 to TRBJ1-4; possibly TRBD1 for D (6 bases). The CDR3 is 17 amino acids. V dropped 5 bases and J dropped 5 bases, with 21 bases sitting between them. Germline V gene lookup returns CDR1 MNHEY and CDR2 SMNVEV (reference sequence). The CDR3 region is CASSPGQLQLGNEKLFF. CDR3 DNA: TGTGCCAGCAGTCCAGGACAGCTGCAACTAGGGAATGAAAAACTGTTTTTT.

The chain has TRBV9 and TRBJ1-6; the match to TRBD1 covers 7 bases. The ends lost 6 bases at V and 6 bases at J; junction bases unmatched: 6. CDR1 SGDLS and CDR2 YYNGEE come from the germline V gene. The CDR3 is made up of 14 amino acids. The CDR3 bases are TGTGCCAGCACCGTCGGGACAGCTAATTCACCCCTCCACTTT. Its protein is CASTVGTANSPLHF.

This clone was counted once. The chain links TRBV2 to TRBJ1-2; D perhaps matches TRBD1 (5 bases). The CDR3 extends over 15 amino acids. Germline CDR1 and CDR2: SNHLY and FYNNEI. V was clipped by 4 bases and J by 5 bases, with 17 bases between them. The CDR3: CASSAEQGNRYGYTF. In DNA form, the CDR3 reads TGTGCCAGCAGTGCAGAGCAGGGTAATAGGTATGGCTACACCTTC.

The rearrangement uses TRBV5-4 and TRBJ2-7, with D perhaps matching TRBD1 (5 bases). Trimming took 2 bases from V and 6 from J, leaving 6 bases between them. Germline lookup yields CDR1 SGHNT and CDR2 YYREEE (reference sequence). The CDR3 is made up of 11 amino acids. In DNA, the CDR3 is TGTGCCAGCAGCTTAAGGGGCGAGCAGTACTTC. Its protein is CASSLRGEQYF.

The rearrangement links TRBV7-9 to TRBJ1-4; TRBD1 matches 8 bases. CDR1 and CDR2 from the germline V gene are SEHNR and FQNEAQ (reference sequence). The CDR3 is 16 amino acids. J was trimmed by 7 bases and V by 5 bases; bases with no gene match: 12. Written as DNA, the CDR3 is TGTGCCAGCAGCCCGCCGACAGGGGAAGGATTTGAAAAACTGTTTTTT. It encodes CASSPPTGEGFEKLFF. The entire variable domain, with the rest obtained from reference TRBV7-9 and TRBJ1-4, is as follows: DTGVSQNPRHKITKRGQNVTFRCDPISEHNRLYWYRQTLGQGPEFLTYFQNEAQLEKSRLLSDRFSAERPKGSFSTLEIQRTEQGDSAMYLCASSPPTGEGFEKLFFGSGTQLSVL.

The chain uses TRBV6-5 and TRBJ1-2, with TRBD1 matching over 11 bases. Trimming took 5 bases from V and 6 from J; bases not matched to a gene: 2. Germline V gives CDR1 MNHEY, CDR2 SVGAGI. This CDR3 comprises 13 residues. The CDR3 bases are TGTGCCAGCAGTCGGACAGGGGGCGATGGCTACACCTTC. Encoded protein: CASSRTGGDGYTF.